Sequencing of this TCR beta chain was carried out in a study of blood T cells in healthy people across ages. Study observations and caveats: Estimated diversity across one million T cells was deemed an underestimate.

This clonotype has more than one count but fewer than ten. Its antigen is still unknown. The CDR3 consists of 15 residues. The ends lost 3 bases at V and 5 bases at J; junction bases unmatched: 6. CDR1 is MNHEY, CDR2 SMNVEV, per germline (reference sequence). PCR was performed a second time for about 7 to 11 cycles using a sample-barcoded 5' primer and a J-beta primer mix. Every sample produced at least 2.5 million CDR3-containing paired-end reads. MiXCR, applied by TCRdb to the 5' RACE reads, yields one record per CDR3 protein. The sample lists roughly 700,000 distinct CDR3 sequences; around 48% were seen once.

The sample consisted of blood. The rearrangement joins TRBV27 to TRBJ2-5, with 10 nucleotides matching TRBD2. This clonotype was sampled from a woman between 55 and 75 years old in good health. CDR3 region: CASSFYLAGVETQYF. The CDR3 bases are TGTGCCAGCAGTTTCTATCTAGCGGGAGTGGAGACCCAGTACTTC.